These 22 T cell receptor beta chains were all obtained from the same sample, sequenced in a study of CD4+ T cells in melanoma. TCRdb keeps only in-frame clones here, not all; method: immunoSEQ multiplex PCR. The sample holds some 13,000 clones, about 74% seen once. The material sequenced was cells from a culture (not recorded whether cultured in vitro). The receptors were gathered from a human donor with melanoma.

The CDR3 bases are TGTGCCAGCAGCTTAGCGCGGGGTTACGAGCAGTACTTC. Translation: CASSLARGYEQYF. V usage is TRBV7-8 and J usage is TRBJ2-7; perhaps TRBD2 as D (6 bases). V lost 0 bases, J lost 4 bases, and 7 bases lay in between. CDR1 and CDR2 (germline): SGHVS, FQNEAQ. This CDR3 spans 13 amino acids.

The rearrangement joins TRBV5-1 to TRBJ2-7; 7 nucleotides match TRBD1. CDR3 size: 15 residues. With V trimmed by 6 bases and J by 2 bases, 11 bases remained unmatched. CDR1 SGHRS and CDR2 YFSETQ come from the germline V gene. The CDR3 loop is CASTYGTAGPYEQYF. CDR3 DNA sequence: TGCGCCAGCACATACGGGACAGCCGGTCCCTACGAGCAGTACTTC.

The genes are TRBV5-1 and TRBJ2-1; D is unresolved. In germline, CDR1 is SGHRS, CDR2 YFSETQ. This CDR3 contains 12 residues. The V gene lost 0 bases and the J gene lost 7 bases, with 5 bases spanning the gap. CDR3 in amino acids: CASSLVPNEQFF. The CDR3 nucleotides read TGCGCCAGCAGCTTGGTGCCTAATGAGCAGTTCTTC.

The V and J genes are TRBV6-1 and TRBJ1-5; TRBD1 aligns across 7 bases. The CDR3 consists of 13 residues. V lost 4 bases to trimming and J lost 6 bases; unmatched junction nucleotides: 3. The germline CDR1 and CDR2 sequences are MNHNS and SASEGT. The DNA for the CDR3 is TGTGCCAGCAGTGTACAGGGGACTCAGCCCCAGCATTTT. Translated: CASSVQGTQPQHF.

This rearrangement joins TRBV5-4 to TRBJ1-6; possibly TRBD1 for D (6 bases). Trimming removed 4 bases at V and 4 bases at J, with 15 bases between. The CDR3 length is 16 residues. Germline values: CDR1 SGHNT, CDR2 YYREEE (reference sequence). The CDR3, as DNA: TGTGCCAGCAGCAGCGACAACAGGGCATATAATTCACCCCTCCACTTT. This sequence encodes CASSSDNRAYNSPLHF. The full variable domain, in which reference TRBV5-4 and TRBJ1-6 provide the parts outside the CDR3, is ETGVTQSPTHLIKTRGQQVTLRCSSQSGHNTVSWYQQALGQGPQFIFQYYREEENGRGNFPPRFSGLQFPNYSSELNVNALELDDSALYLCASSSDNRAYNSPLHFGNGTRLTVT.

This sequence joins TRBV14 and TRBJ1-2, with unresolved D. This CDR3 has 16 residues. With 4 bases removed from V and 0 bases from J, the gap between germline ends came to 15 bases. Germline V gene data show CDR1 as SGHDN and CDR2 as FVKESK. The chain's CDR3 is CASSPTTLLANYGYTF. In DNA, the CDR3 is TGTGCCAGCAGCCCTACAACACTCTTAGCTAACTATGGCTACACCTTC.

The genes are TRBV5-1 and TRBJ2-3, with TRBD2 matching 14 bases. V trimming: 3 bases; J trimming: 2 bases; junction bases outside the gene matches: 8. Germline V gives CDR1 SGHRS, CDR2 YFSETQ. The CDR3 consists of 18 residues. The CDR3 DNA reads as TGCGCCAGCAGCTCCGTCCCGGGACTAGCGGGGGTCACAGATACGCAGTATTTT. Residues: CASSSVPGLAGVTDTQYF.

The chain joins TRBV18 to TRBJ2-3, with TRBD2 matching 7 bases. CDR1 is KGHSH, CDR2 LQKENI, per germline. This CDR3 contains 14 residues. Unmatched junction bases numbered 1, after V lost 3 bases and J lost 1 base. CDR3 in amino acids: CASSPGLGTDTQYF. The CDR3 nucleotides are TGTGCCAGCTCACCCGGACTAGGCACAGATACGCAGTATTTT.

The chain uses TRBV6-6 and TRBJ2-4; 10 bases line up with TRBD1. CDR3 size: 15 residues. CDR1 MNHNY and CDR2 SVGAGI come from the germline V gene (reference sequence). The V gene end was trimmed by 2 bases and the J gene end by 6 bases; junction bases not matched to a gene: 4. The CDR3: CASSYPGQGGNIQYF. The CDR3 coding sequence is TGTGCCAGCAGTTACCCAGGACAGGGGGGAAACATTCAGTACTTC.

The chain joins TRBV7-9 to TRBJ1-1; D call uncertain. Trimming removed 5 bases from V and 10 bases from J, with 14 bases in between. Germline V gives CDR1 SEHNR, CDR2 FQNEAQ (reference sequence). This CDR3 spans 12 amino acids. In DNA, the CDR3 is TGTGCCAGCAGCCCGACCCCGAGTGGAGCTTTCTTT. It translates to CASSPTPSGAFF.

The chain joins TRBV15 to TRBJ1-2, with no clear D. The length of the CDR3 is 17 residues. The germline gives CDR1 LNHNV, CDR2 YYDKDF (reference sequence). With 0 bases removed from V and 3 bases from J, the gap between germline ends came to 17 bases. CDR3 sequence reads: CATSRDRRAAVDYGYTF. The CDR3 DNA is TGTGCCACCAGCAGAGATCGGCGTGCAGCCGTAGACTATGGCTACACCTTC.

The chain has TRBV14 and TRBJ1-1; D ambiguous. From germline, CDR1 is SGHDN and CDR2 FVKESK. The CDR3 has 14 residues. The germline V and J ends were trimmed by 1 base and 0 bases, with 6 bases remaining between them. The chain's CDR3 is CASSQAGMNTEAFF. The CDR3, as DNA: TGTGCCAGCAGCCAAGCGGGTATGAACACTGAAGCTTTCTTT.

The chain uses TRBV5-5 and TRBJ1-4; the D is unclear. This CDR3 has 15 residues. The ends were cut back, 4 bases at V and 7 bases at J, with 17 bases in the middle. The V gene's germline CDR1 is SGHKS and CDR2 YYEKEE (reference sequence). The chain's CDR3 is CASSVASISGEKLFF. Here the CDR3 DNA reads TGTGCCAGCAGCGTGGCCAGTATTAGCGGTGAAAAACTGTTTTTT.

The genes are TRBV19 and TRBJ2-1; possible D gene TRBD2, 5 bases. Trimming cost V 6 bases and J 4 bases, with 7 bases left between them. The CDR3 length is 12 residues. CDR1 and CDR2 (germline): LNHDA, SQIVND (reference sequence). CDR3 region: CASSGDYNEQFF. In DNA form, the CDR3 reads TGTGCCAGTAGCGGGGATTACAATGAGCAGTTCTTC.

The genes are TRBV6-1 and TRBJ1-6; D unresolved. This CDR3 comprises 15 residues. The V end lost 5 bases, the J end lost 10 bases, and 18 bases lay between the germline ends. In germline, CDR1 is MNHNS, CDR2 SASEGT. This chain's CDR3 is CASSSSGRSRSPLHF. CDR3 bases: TGTGCCAGCAGTTCTTCAGGCCGGTCTCGATCACCCCTCCACTTT.

The rearrangement links TRBV7-3 to TRBJ1-1, with 8 bases identical to TRBD1. The V gene's germline CDR1 is SGHTA and CDR2 FQGTGA. This CDR3 is built from 13 residues. The junction had 4 bases not matched to a gene; V was cut back by 3 bases and J by 7 bases. The CDR3 here is CASSFTGGIEAFF. CDR3 DNA sequence: TGTGCCAGCAGCTTCACAGGGGGTATTGAAGCTTTCTTT.

The rearrangement uses TRBV9 and TRBJ2-1; TRBD2 matches at 8 bases. CDR1 is SGDLS, CDR2 YYNGEE, per germline. With 4 bases clipped from V and 5 bases from J, the junction kept 5 bases outside the gene matches. The CDR3 is 14 residues long. CDR3 residues: CASSSGTRDNEQFF. The CDR3 DNA follows: TGTGCCAGCAGCTCCGGGACTAGAGACAATGAGCAGTTCTTC.

The V gene is TRBV5-3, the J gene TRBJ2-7; 10 nucleotides align to TRBD2. TRBV5-3 is filed as an ORF, its function uncertain. This CDR3 is built from 14 residues. J gave up 6 bases and V 4 bases, and 7 bases lay outside the gene matches. The CDR3: CARSGAGGQPEQYF. In nucleotides, the CDR3 is TGTGCCAGAAGCGGAGCGGGGGGGCAGCCCGAGCAGTACTTC.

This CDR3 reads CAGVGLYQETQYF. CDR3 nucleotides: TGTGCCGGGGTGGGACTTTACCAAGAGACCCAGTACTTC. The chain recombines TRBV2 with TRBJ2-5; D possibly corresponds to TRBD2 (6 bases). Germline V gene lookup returns CDR1 SNHLY and CDR2 FYNNEI. Trimming stripped 11 bases from V and 0 bases from J, with 13 bases between. The CDR3 has 13 residues.

The genes are TRBV5-6 and TRBJ1-1; 9 nucleotides match TRBD1. V dropped 1 base and J dropped 3; count of bases not matched to a gene: 4. The V gene's germline CDR1 is SGHDT and CDR2 YYEEEE. The CDR3 spans 15 residues. Here the CDR3 DNA reads TGTGCCAGCAGCTTGAACGGACAGGGGTACACTGAAGCTTTCTTT. Translating it yields CASSLNGQGYTEAFF.

The V call is TRBV19, the J call TRBJ1-3; D may be TRBD1 (6 bases). Germline-derived CDR1 and CDR2 are LNHDA and SQIVND (reference sequence). The CDR3 contains 14 residues. V was clipped by 3 bases and J by 4 bases, with 10 bases between them. CDR3 in DNA: TGTGCCAGTAGTATTGGGGGCTCCGGAAACACCATATATTTT. It is translated as CASSIGGSGNTIYF.

The rearrangement links TRBV6-5 to TRBJ2-5; TRBD2 might be the D (6 bases). Trimming took off 2 bases at V and 4 bases at J, with 14 bases between the two ends. The germline V gene has CDR1 MNHEY and CDR2 SVGAGI. This CDR3 comprises 15 residues. In DNA form, the CDR3 reads TGTGCCAGCAGTTACGGGGCCAGGAGGGGAGAGACCCAGTACTTC. It specifies CASSYGARRGETQYF.